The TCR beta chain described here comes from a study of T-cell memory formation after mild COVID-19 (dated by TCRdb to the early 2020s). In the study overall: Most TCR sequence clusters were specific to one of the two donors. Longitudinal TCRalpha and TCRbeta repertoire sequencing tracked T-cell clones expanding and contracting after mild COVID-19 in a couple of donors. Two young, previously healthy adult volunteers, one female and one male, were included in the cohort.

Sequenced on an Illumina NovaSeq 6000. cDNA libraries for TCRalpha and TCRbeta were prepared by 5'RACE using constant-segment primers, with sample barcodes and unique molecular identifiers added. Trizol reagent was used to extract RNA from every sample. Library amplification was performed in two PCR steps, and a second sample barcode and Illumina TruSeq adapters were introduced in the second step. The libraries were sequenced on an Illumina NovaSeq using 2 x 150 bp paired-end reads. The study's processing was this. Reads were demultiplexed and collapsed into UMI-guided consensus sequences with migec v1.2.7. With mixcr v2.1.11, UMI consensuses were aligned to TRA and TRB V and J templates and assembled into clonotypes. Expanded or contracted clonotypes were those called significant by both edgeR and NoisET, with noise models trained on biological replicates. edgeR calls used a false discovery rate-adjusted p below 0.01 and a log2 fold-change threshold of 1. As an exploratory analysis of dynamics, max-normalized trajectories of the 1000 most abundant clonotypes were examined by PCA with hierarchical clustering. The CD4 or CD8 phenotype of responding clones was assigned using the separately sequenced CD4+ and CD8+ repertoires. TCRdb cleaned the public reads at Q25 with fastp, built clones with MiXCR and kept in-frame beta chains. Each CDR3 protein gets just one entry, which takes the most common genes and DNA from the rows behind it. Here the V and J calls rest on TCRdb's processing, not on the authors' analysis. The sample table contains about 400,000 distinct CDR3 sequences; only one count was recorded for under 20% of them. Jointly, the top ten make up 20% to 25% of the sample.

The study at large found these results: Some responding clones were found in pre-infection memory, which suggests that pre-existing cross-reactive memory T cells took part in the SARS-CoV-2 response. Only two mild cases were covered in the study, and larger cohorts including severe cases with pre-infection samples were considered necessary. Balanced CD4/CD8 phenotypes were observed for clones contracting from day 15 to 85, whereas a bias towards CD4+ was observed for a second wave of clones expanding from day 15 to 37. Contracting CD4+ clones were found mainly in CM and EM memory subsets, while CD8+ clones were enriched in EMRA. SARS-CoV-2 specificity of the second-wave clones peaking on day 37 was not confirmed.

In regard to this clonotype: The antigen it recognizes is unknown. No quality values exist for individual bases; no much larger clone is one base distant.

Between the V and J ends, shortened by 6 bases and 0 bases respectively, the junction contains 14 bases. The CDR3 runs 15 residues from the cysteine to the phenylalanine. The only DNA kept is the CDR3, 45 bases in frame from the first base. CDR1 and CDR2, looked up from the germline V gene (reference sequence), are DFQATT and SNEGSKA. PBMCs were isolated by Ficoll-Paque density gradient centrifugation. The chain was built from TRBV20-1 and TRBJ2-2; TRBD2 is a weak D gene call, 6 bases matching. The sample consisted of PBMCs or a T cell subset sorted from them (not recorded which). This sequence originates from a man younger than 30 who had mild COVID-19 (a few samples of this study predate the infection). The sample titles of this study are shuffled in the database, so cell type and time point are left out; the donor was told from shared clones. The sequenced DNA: TGCAGTGCCCGTCGGGGGAGCTCGAACACCGGGGAGCTGTTTTTT. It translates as CSARRGSSNTGELFF.